These T cell receptor beta chains were read from a single sample in a study of shared clonotypes between healthy human individuals. Produced via immunoSEQ multiplex PCR; TCRdb's table is partial and in-frame only. The table includes about 2,100,000 clones, 85% to 95% detected once. Material for sequencing was naive CD8+ T cells from PBMCs. These receptors all come from a man between 18 and 35 years old in good health. Some clones in this sample may be carry-over from other donors' samples. CDR3s include the opening cysteine and the closing phenylalanine or tryptophan. D genes are given only for firm matches. Size is stated for part of the rows, as once, few or many counts, or as a class when the clone is expanded.

j_call d_call v_call clone_size cdr3_nt cdr3_aa
TRBJ2-3 . TRBV19 . TGTGCCAGTAGTATGAGCAGCTCTAGCACAGATACGCAGTATTTT CASSMSSSSTDTQYF
TRBJ2-3 . TRBV10-3 . TGTGCCATCAGCGGACTAACATACACAGATACGCAGTATTTT CAISGLTYTDTQYF
TRBJ2-7 . TRBV11-3 . TGTGCCAGCAGCTTAGATGGATGGGATACCCGGGCCGAGCAGTACTTC CASSLDGWDTRAEQYF
TRBJ2-7 TRBD2 TRBV7-9 . TGTGCCAGCAGCCATAGGACAGTCGGGACTAGCTCCTACGAGCAGTACTTC CASSHRTVGTSSYEQYF
TRBJ1-2 TRBD1 TRBV27 . TGTGCCAGCAGTGGGACAGCCCCCTGGGATGGCTACACCTTC CASSGTAPWDGYTF
TRBJ2-7 . TRBV7-2 . TGTGCCAGCAGCTTAGAGCTCTACGAGCAGTACTTC CASSLELYEQYF
TRBJ2-3 TRBD2 TRBV9 . TGTGCCAGCAGCGTAGAAACTAGCGGGGCAGATACGCAGTATTTT CASSVETSGADTQYF
TRBJ1-4 . TRBV6-1 . TGTGCCAGCAGTGGTCGCCGGGGCAGCCCCCGGGAAAAACTGTTTTTT CASSGRRGSPREKLFF
TRBJ2-7 TRBD1 TRBV30 many TGTGCCTGGAGTGTCGGCAGGGGGTCACACGAGCAGTACTTC CAWSVGRGSHEQYF
TRBJ2-7 . TRBV14 . TGTGCCAGCAGCCAAGATAGAGCAGGGTATACCTACGAGCAGTACTTC CASSQDRAGYTYEQYF